Each of the 32 T cell receptor beta chains below was sequenced from the same sample in a study of blood T cells in healthy people across ages. A J-beta primer mix and a sample-barcoded 5' primer were used in a second PCR of about 6 to 12 cycles. From the 5' RACE reads, TCRdb called clonotypes with MiXCR, one entry per CDR3 protein. The sample includes fewer than 900,000 distinct CDR3 sequences, roughly 35% seen only once; the top ten take 10% to 15%. The sequenced material came from blood. All receptors come from a man between 18 and 35 years old in good health.

This clonotype was detected only a few times. The chain has TRBV11-2 and TRBJ1-1, with D maybe TRBD1 (6 bases). Germline CDR1 reads SGHAT; CDR2 reads FQNNGV. The length of the CDR3 is 13 residues. V lost 6 bases, J lost 8 bases, and 16 bases lay in between. The CDR3 spells CASSHFSTGEAFF. The CDR3 DNA reads TGTGCCAGCAGTCACTTCTCTACAGGGGAAGCTTTCTTT.

The sample holds a few counts of this clonotype. The V gene is TRBV4-3, the J gene TRBJ1-6; D gene ambiguous. This CDR3 is 15 amino acids long. CDR1 is LGHNA, CDR2 YSLEER, per germline. V was cut by 1 base and J by 7 bases, with 11 bases left in between. CDR3 loop: CASSQGSGVNSPLHF. In DNA form, the CDR3 reads TGCGCCAGCAGCCAAGGGTCAGGAGTCAATTCACCCCTCCACTTT.

The V gene is TRBV7-9, the J gene TRBJ2-3; D is tentatively TRBD1 or TRBD2 (5 bases each). Germline V CDR1 and CDR2: SEHNR, FQNEAQ (reference sequence). V lost 5 bases, J lost 3 bases, and 15 bases lay in between. The CDR3 runs 15 residues. CDR3 amino acids: CASSAPGTLTDTQYF. In nucleotides, the CDR3 is TGTGCCAGCAGCGCCCCCGGGACGCTAACAGATACGCAGTATTTT.

The chain couples TRBV7-9 to TRBJ1-2, with D possibly TRBD1 on 6 matching bases. The length of the CDR3 is 15 residues. Germline V lookup: CDR1 SEHNR, CDR2 FQNEAQ (reference sequence). With 2 bases removed from V and 2 bases from J, the gap between germline ends came to 12 bases. The chain's CDR3 is CASSLRAQGNYGYTF. The CDR3, as DNA: TGTGCCAGCAGCTTAAGGGCGCAGGGGAACTATGGCTACACCTTC.

This chain joins TRBV10-3 and TRBJ1-5; maybe TRBD1 (6 bases). The CDR3 totals 12 residues. V was cut by 4 bases and J by 9 bases, with 10 bases left in between. CDR1 and CDR2 (germline): ENHRY, SYGVKD. The CDR3 reads CAISGPRGPQHF. In DNA form, the CDR3 reads TGTGCCATCAGTGGACCCAGGGGGCCCCAGCATTTT.

This chain connects TRBV7-3 to TRBJ2-3, with a tentative D call TRBD1 (5 bases). CDR1 and CDR2 from the germline V gene are SGHTA and FQGTGA. V was shortened by 0 bases and J by 0 bases, with 10 bases between the two germline ends. The CDR3 length is 16 residues. The DNA of the CDR3 is TGTGCCAGCAGCTTAACGCGGCCAGGGAGCACAGATACGCAGTATTTT. Its translation: CASSLTRPGSTDTQYF.

This chain connects TRBV25-1 to TRBJ2-5; D perhaps matches TRBD1 (5 bases). From germline, CDR1 is MGHDK and CDR2 SYGVNS. The CDR3 spans 17 residues. Trimming took off 10 bases at V and 0 bases at J, with 24 bases between the two ends. The CDR3 DNA reads as TGTGCCAACACTTTTTCAGGGTTCGGTACCTACCAAGAGACCCAGTACTTC. Its translation is CANTFSGFGTYQETQYF.

The CDR3 DNA reads TGCGCCAGCAGCTTCGGCGGACTAGCAGGGGAGCTGTTTTTT. This sequence encodes CASSFGGLAGELFF. The V call is TRBV5-1, the J call TRBJ2-2; 8 bases line up with TRBD2. CDR3 length: 14 residues. V lost 2 bases, J lost 8 bases, and 5 bases stayed unmatched. In germline, CDR1 is SGHRS, CDR2 YFSETQ.

This CDR3 is CASSYNAPVSEAFF. In nucleotides, the CDR3 is TGTGCCAGCAGTTACAACGCGCCGGTTTCTGAAGCTTTCTTT. The chain couples TRBV6-5 to TRBJ1-1, with D unresolved. Trimming left V 2 bases short and J 6 bases short, with 13 bases between. CDR3 size: 14 residues. Germline CDR1 MNHEY, CDR2 SVGAGI.

This clonotype is a singleton in its sample. V gene TRBV10-3 combines with J gene TRBJ1-2; 9 bases fit TRBD1. Losses at the gene ends were 6 bases for V and 4 bases for J; bases not matched to a gene: 6. Germline V lookup: CDR1 ENHRY, CDR2 SYGVKD. The CDR3 spans 14 residues. CDR3 amino acids: CAISGQGTFYGYTF. DNA for the CDR3: TGTGCCATCAGCGGACAGGGGACCTTCTATGGCTACACCTTC.

This clonotype has just a few counts. V gene TRBV5-1 combines with J gene TRBJ1-3; D perhaps matches TRBD1 (5 bases). Trimming removed 4 bases from V and 2 bases from J, with 10 bases in between. The germline V gene has CDR1 SGHRS and CDR2 YFSETQ. The CDR3 has 14 residues. This CDR3 reads CASSPGTAGNTIYF. DNA of the CDR3: TGCGCCAGCAGCCCCGGGACCGCTGGAAACACCATATATTTT.

This clonotype was found a few times. The chain joins TRBV7-2 to TRBJ2-1; TRBD2 is a possible D gene (5 bases). This CDR3 has 15 residues. Looked up from germline, CDR1 is SGHTA and CDR2 is FQGNSA. Deletions cut 6 bases from V and 10 bases from J, with 22 bases between. The CDR3 bases are TGTGCCAGCAGTCCTAGAACCGGTTCGCCGGGAGAGCAGTTCTTC. It codes for CASSPRTGSPGEQFF.

This chain uses TRBV7-2 with TRBJ2-7; D is unclear. Trimming removed 1 base at V and 5 bases at J, with 12 bases between. The germline V gene has CDR1 SGHTA and CDR2 FQGNSA. CDR3 length: 14 residues. DNA for the CDR3: TGTGCCAGCAGCTTAGAGCGTATAGCAAACGAGCAGTACTTC. It specifies CASSLERIANEQYF. Drawing the rest from reference TRBV7-2 and TRBJ2-7, the complete variable domain is GAGVSQSPSNKVTEKGKDVELRCDPISGHTALYWYRQSLGQGLEFLIYFQGNSAPDKSGLPSDRFSAERTGGSVSTLTIQRTQQEDSAVYLCASSLERIANEQYFGPGTRLTVT.

This clonotype showed up just a few times. The chain joins TRBV25-1 to TRBJ2-7, with a tentative D call TRBD2 (6 bases). The J call may be in error: the DNA end matches TRBJ2-5 better. CDR1 and CDR2 from the germline V gene are MGHDK and SYGVNS. The CDR3 runs to 14 residues. The CDR3 DNA follows: TGTGCCAGCAGTGAATTGGGGGGTATGGAGACCCAGTACTTC. It encodes CASSELGGMETQYF.

The chain has TRBV6-6 and TRBJ2-1, with D maybe TRBD1 (5 bases). The germline V and J ends were trimmed by 6 bases and 1 base, with 10 bases remaining between them. This CDR3 is 14 amino acids long. Germline-derived CDR1 and CDR2 are MNHNY and SVGAGI (reference sequence). CDR3: CASSKRGSYNEQFF. For the CDR3, the DNA is TGTGCCAGCAGCAAAAGGGGATCCTACAATGAGCAGTTCTTC.

The chain carries TRBV21-1 and TRBJ1-4; the table's TRBD1 call for D was not verified on the DNA. TRBV21-1 is listed as a pseudogene. This CDR3 contains 15 residues. CDR3 bases: TGTGTCAGCAGCTTAATCGGGAAACTGAATGAAAAACTGTTTTTT. Residues: CVSSLIGKLNEKLFF.

This clonotype has only a few counts. The CDR3 DNA reads TGTGCCAGCAGCCCTGACCGGGACGGGGGGGAGACCCAGTACTTC. It is translated as CASSPDRDGGETQYF. The rearrangement joins TRBV12-3 or TRBV12-4 to TRBJ2-5, with 7 bases that match TRBD2. The CDR3 loop spans 15 amino acids. V lost 6 bases and J lost 5; bases outside the gene matches: 12.

In this sample, this clonotype turned up many times. This chain uses TRBV4-3 with TRBJ1-1; TRBD1 is a possible D gene (6 bases). Germline lookup yields CDR1 LGHNA and CDR2 YSLEER. Trimming cost V 4 bases and J 1 base, with 16 bases left between them. The CDR3 length is 16 residues. DNA of the CDR3: TGCGCCAGCAGCCGCCACGCTAGGACAGAGAACACTGAAGCTTTCTTT. The encoded protein is CASSRHARTENTEAFF.

This clonotype has more than one count but fewer than ten. V usage is TRBV13 and J usage is TRBJ1-3; tentatively, D is TRBD1 (6 bases). The CDR3 loop spans 14 amino acids. The V end was cut by 1 base, the J end by 2 bases, with 6 bases between. The germline gives CDR1 PRHDT, CDR2 FYEKMQ (reference sequence). CDR3 nucleotides: TGTGCCAGCAGCTTAGCAGGGGCTGGAAACACCATATATTTT. It codes for CASSLAGAGNTIYF. The full variable domain, completed using reference TRBV13 and TRBJ1-3, is AAGVIQSPRHLIKEKRETATLKCYPIPRHDTVYWYQQGPGQDPQFLISFYEKMQSDKGSIPDRFSAQQFSDYHSELNMSSLELGDSALYFCASSLAGAGNTIYFGEGSWLTVV.

Points on this clonotype: This may stem from a read error, because a much larger clone lies one nucleotide away. This chain uses TRBV7-2 with TRBJ2-1, with a weak D call TRBD1 (5 bases). This CDR3 is 15 amino acids long. Germline assignment: CDR1 SGHTA and CDR2 FQGNSA. The CDR3 coding sequence is TGTGCCAGCAGCGAGGACACAAGCCCTTACAATGAGCAGCTCTTC. Amino acids: CASSEDTSPYNEQLF.

The chain links TRBV6-4 to TRBJ2-2, with 10 bases fitting TRBD2. The trim removed 4 bases at V and 4 bases at J, leaving 3 bases unmatched. In germline, CDR1 is MRHNA, CDR2 SNTAGT. The CDR3 sequence is 15 residues long. The CDR3 bases are TGTGCCAGCAGTGCTAGCGGGGGTGCCACCGGGGAGCTGTTTTTT. This gives the protein CASSASGGATGELFF.

The chain has TRBV3-1 and TRBJ2-7; D is unresolved. The DNA end is a closer match to TRBJ2-5, so the J assignment may be wrong. Per germline, CDR1 LGHDT and CDR2 YNNKEL (reference sequence). This CDR3 region has 13 residues. The DNA for the CDR3 is TGTGCCAGCAGCCAGGATCCTCGGGAGACCCAGTACTTC. It translates to CASSQDPRETQYF.

This clonotype was detected a few times. V gene TRBV3-1 combines with J gene TRBJ2-4; TRBD2 matches at 7 bases. V shed 4 bases, J shed 3 bases, and the junction held 9 bases outside the gene matches. Germline lookup yields CDR1 LGHDT and CDR2 YNNKEL (reference sequence). The CDR3 length is 16 residues. The CDR3 DNA follows: TGTGCCAGCAGCCCGCCCTCTACGGGGGGCAAAAACATTCAGTACTTC. As protein: CASSPPSTGGKNIQYF.

The chain has TRBV4-2 and TRBJ1-1, with D tentatively TRBD1 (5 bases). From germline, CDR1 is LGHNA and CDR2 YNFKEQ. There are 15 residues in the CDR3. V lost 5 bases and J lost 0, with 13 bases in between. The chain's CDR3 is CASSKSRDMNTEAFF. CDR3 nucleotide sequence: TGTGCCAGCAGCAAGAGCAGGGATATGAACACTGAAGCTTTCTTT.

Many counts were recorded for this clonotype. The rearrangement joins TRBV4-1 to TRBJ2-5, with 8 bases aligning to TRBD2. Trimming at V came to 1 base and at J to 4 bases, leaving 8 bases not matched to a gene. CDR1 and CDR2 (germline): MGHRA, YSYEKL. The CDR3 is 16 residues long. The CDR3 spells CASSQVASAGGETQYF. The DNA for the CDR3 is TGCGCCAGCAGCCAAGTTGCATCGGCGGGGGGAGAGACCCAGTACTTC.

The chain employs TRBV20-1 and TRBJ1-1; D perhaps matches TRBD1 (5 bases). Germline CDR1 is DFQATT and CDR2 is SNEGSKA (reference sequence). The CDR3 consists of 15 residues. The V end lost 0 bases, the J end lost 6 bases, and 17 bases lay between the germline ends. The CDR3, as DNA: TGCAGTGCTAGAGATCAGGGCTTGTCGGGTGCTGAAGCTTTCTTT. Translating it yields CSARDQGLSGAEAFF.

At least ten counts were recorded for this clonotype. The V gene is TRBV27, the J gene TRBJ2-7; D may be TRBD2 (5 bases). The CDR3 has 13 amino acids. The germline CDR1 and CDR2 sequences are MNHEY and SMNVEV (reference sequence). Trimming took off 5 bases at V and 0 bases at J, with 8 bases between the two ends. DNA for the CDR3: TGTGCCAGCAGTCTGAGGGCCTCCTACGAGCAGTACTTC. Translation: CASSLRASYEQYF.

This clonotype was observed many times. The rearrangement uses TRBV4-1 and TRBJ2-3; D is undetermined. Deletions cut 4 bases from V and 0 bases from J, with 5 bases between. This CDR3 is 13 amino acids long. Germline V gene lookup returns CDR1 MGHRA and CDR2 YSYEKL. The CDR3 loop reads CASSRRSTDTQYF. Written as DNA, the CDR3 is TGCGCCAGCAGCCGTAGGAGCACAGATACGCAGTATTTT.

This clonotype was counted a few times. This sequence joins TRBV5-4 and TRBJ2-3; TRBD1 might be the D (6 bases). With 4 bases removed from V and 3 bases from J, the gap between germline ends came to 18 bases. Looked up from germline, CDR1 is SGHNT and CDR2 is YYREEE (reference sequence). The CDR3 is 16 residues long. CDR3 region: CASSGVKGVATDTQYF. DNA for the CDR3: TGTGCCAGCAGCGGCGTAAAGGGGGTAGCAACAGATACGCAGTATTTT. Full variable domain (rest looked up from reference TRBV5-4 and TRBJ2-3): ETGVTQSPTHLIKTRGQQVTLRCSSQSGHNTVSWYQQALGQGPQFIFQYYREEENGRGNFPPRFSGLQFPNYSSELNVNALELDDSALYLCASSGVKGVATDTQYFGPGTRLTVL.

This rearrangement joins TRBV9 to TRBJ2-3; D might be TRBD1 or TRBD2, each matching 5 bases. The ends were cut back, 4 bases at V and 3 bases at J, with 12 bases in the middle. The germline CDR1 and CDR2 sequences are SGDLS and YYNGEE. The CDR3 consists of 14 residues. In DNA form, the CDR3 reads TGTGCCAGCAGCCCCTGGGACGGAACAGATACGCAGTATTTT. This translates into CASSPWDGTDTQYF.

The chain combines TRBV12-3 or TRBV12-4 with TRBJ2-3, with D perhaps being TRBD1 or TRBD2 (7 bases each). The CDR3 runs 17 residues. Trimming stripped 4 bases from V and 2 bases from J, with 19 bases between. CDR3 region: CASSSQGGLFTTDTQYF. CDR3 nucleotides: TGTGCCAGCAGTTCCCAGGGGGGGCTTTTCACCACAGATACGCAGTATTTT.

The chain employs TRBV7-3 and TRBJ1-1; D is possibly TRBD1 (6 bases). V gave up 4 bases and J gave up 1 base, with 13 bases separating them. CDR1 is SGHTA and CDR2 is FQGTGA in the germline V gene. This CDR3 region has 15 residues. The CDR3 loop is CASSSQGLANTEAFF. The CDR3 bases are TGTGCCAGCAGCTCACAGGGTTTAGCGAACACTGAAGCTTTCTTT.